The 28 T cell receptor beta chains in this list originate from one sample, sequenced in a study of response to subunit inactivated influenza vaccine. TCRdb re-analysed the RT-PCR reads in MiXCR, keeping a single row per CDR3 protein. The sample has more than 450,000 distinct CDR3 sequences, roughly 12% seen once; the top ten hold about 10%. This material consisted of PBMCs from blood, taken on the day of vaccination. The receptors originated from a man aged 50 to 59 who received an inactivated influenza vaccine.

This chain uses TRBV20-1 with TRBJ2-3; D is perhaps TRBD1 (6 bases). V was shortened by 0 bases and J by 0 bases, with 10 bases between the two germline ends. Per germline, CDR1 DFQATT and CDR2 SNEGSKA (reference sequence). This CDR3 region has 15 residues. The DNA for the CDR3 is TGCAGTGCTAGAGAAGAGGACAGAAGCACAGATACGCAGTATTTT. Translating it yields CSAREEDRSTDTQYF.

This clonotype came up many times. J is TRBJ2-7 and V is TRBV3-1; TRBD1 agrees at 7 bases. CDR1 is LGHDT, CDR2 YNNKEL, per germline (reference sequence). V gave up 3 bases and J gave up 3 bases; unmatched junction bases: 8. CDR3 length: 15 amino acids. CDR3 nucleotides: TGTGCCAGCAGCCATTTTCCGGGACAGAACTACGAGCAGTACTTC. It is translated as CASSHFPGQNYEQYF.

This clonotype showed up many times. This chain connects TRBV12-3 or TRBV12-4 to TRBJ2-5; D call uncertain. V dropped 2 bases and J dropped 4 bases, with 11 bases sitting between them. The CDR3 covers 14 residues. The CDR3 DNA follows: TGTGCCAGCAGTTTATGGGCGAATCGAGAGACCCAGTACTTC. It is translated as CASSLWANRETQYF.

The V gene is TRBV5-1, the J gene TRBJ2-2; 7 bases line up with TRBD1. With 4 bases clipped from V and 4 bases from J, the junction kept 10 bases outside the gene matches. In germline, CDR1 is SGHRS, CDR2 YFSETQ. CDR3 length: 16 residues. The CDR3 DNA sequence: TGCGCCAGCAGCCCAGAACAGGGGACGCTCACCGGGGAGCTGTTTTTT. It translates to CASSPEQGTLTGELFF.

For the CDR3, the DNA is TGTGCCAGCAGTTCCCGGACTAGCGGGCTAATAGATACGCAGTATTTT. Amino acid sequence: CASSSRTSGLIDTQYF. The V call is TRBV12-3 or TRBV12-4, the J call TRBJ2-3, with 11 bases lining up with TRBD2. The junction had 8 bases not matched to a gene; V was cut back by 4 bases and J by 5 bases. The CDR3 extends over 16 amino acids.

The CDR3 is CASSLRVLAGGPRFNTGELFF. CDR3 nucleotide sequence: TGTGCCAGCAGCTTAAGGGTCCTAGCGGGAGGGCCCAGGTTTAACACCGGGGAGCTGTTTTTT. V and J are TRBV7-3 and TRBJ2-2, with 12 bases identical to TRBD2. The germline V gene encodes CDR1 SGHTA and CDR2 FQGTGA. V gave up 1 base and J gave up 2 bases; unmatched junction bases: 14. The CDR3 extends over 21 amino acids.

This clonotype showed up many times. The V and J genes are TRBV7-8 and TRBJ2-7; D is perhaps TRBD1 (6 bases). CDR1 SGHVS and CDR2 FQNEAQ come from the germline V gene. CDR3 length equals 12 residues. Trimming removed 3 bases at V and 4 bases at J, with 7 bases between. The CDR3 region is CASSFGQYEQYF. The CDR3 nucleotides are TGTGCCAGCAGCTTTGGACAGTACGAGCAGTACTTC. Variable domain in full (rest from reference TRBV7-8 and TRBJ2-7): GAGVSQSPRYKVAKRGQDVALRCDPISGHVSLFWYQQALGQGPEFLTYFQNEAQLDKSGLPSDRFFAERPEGSVSTLKIQRTQQEDSAVYLCASSFGQYEQYFGPGTRLTVT.

CDR3 in DNA: TGTGCCAGCAGCCCCTGGGACAGGCTCTACAATGAGCAGTTCTTC. Translating gives CASSPWDRLYNEQFF. V usage is TRBV7-9 and J usage is TRBJ2-1, with 8 bases lining up with TRBD1. The CDR3 covers 15 residues. The V and J ends lost 5 bases and 3 bases, in that order; junction bases with no gene match: 6. Per germline, CDR1 SEHNR and CDR2 FQNEAQ (reference sequence).

This clonotype was seen more than once but under ten times. This chain uses TRBV4-2 with TRBJ1-6; D uncertain. The V and J ends lost 1 base and 0 bases respectively, with 10 bases between them. In germline, CDR1 is LGHNA, CDR2 YNFKEQ. The CDR3 length is 17 residues. CDR3 loop: CASSQVPDSSYNSPLHF. CDR3 sequence (DNA): TGTGCCAGCAGCCAAGTTCCGGATAGCTCCTATAATTCACCCCTCCACTTT.

This clonotype was detected ten times or more. The chain links TRBV5-1 to TRBJ1-2; perhaps TRBD1 as D (6 bases). Germline CDR1 is SGHRS and CDR2 is YFSETQ. Trimming left V 0 bases short and J 4 bases short, with 16 bases between. CDR3 length equals 16 residues. CDR3 nucleotides: TGCGCCAGCAGCTTGGCCGGGCAGGGGTCCTCCTATGGCTACACCTTC. Translating gives CASSLAGQGSSYGYTF.

This chain connects TRBV5-6 to TRBJ2-5, with unresolved D. Trimming shortened V by 1 base and J by 5 bases, and 6 bases separated the two germline ends. Germline assignment: CDR1 SGHDT and CDR2 YYEEEE. The CDR3 contains 12 residues. The CDR3 loop is CASSLYPETQYF. In DNA form, the CDR3 reads TGTGCCAGCAGCTTGTATCCGGAGACCCAGTACTTC.

CDR3 protein: CASSILAGVGEQFF. In nucleotides, the CDR3 is TGTGCCAGTAGTATCCTAGCGGGAGTGGGTGAGCAGTTCTTC. The rearrangement links TRBV19 to TRBJ2-1; 10 bases map to TRBD2. V was pared by 3 bases and J by 9 bases, with 5 bases of the junction left unmatched. The germline CDR1 and CDR2 sequences are LNHDA and SQIVND (reference sequence). The CDR3 covers 14 residues.

This CDR3 is CASSQEREAVWAQYF. The CDR3 DNA follows: TGTGCCAGCAGCCAAGAGCGGGAAGCGGTCTGGGCCCAGTACTTC. The V and J genes are TRBV4-2 and TRBJ2-7, with D possibly matching TRBD2 (6 bases). Germline CDR1 reads LGHNA; CDR2 reads YNFKEQ. Deletions cut 0 bases from V and 10 bases from J, with 19 bases between. The CDR3 contains 15 residues.

The V and J genes are TRBV12-3 or TRBV12-4 and TRBJ2-5, with a tentative D call TRBD2 (5 bases). Trimming took off 3 bases at V and 4 bases at J, with 15 bases between the two ends. This CDR3 has 15 residues. The CDR3 sequence is CASSFSAGSGETQYF. The CDR3 DNA sequence: TGTGCCAGCAGTTTTTCAGCAGGCAGCGGAGAGACCCAGTACTTC.

This clonotype was counted a few times. This chain uses TRBV7-2 with TRBJ1-6; 12 positions agree with TRBD1. The CDR3 consists of 16 residues. The J segment lost 10 bases and the V segment lost 5 bases, leaving 9 bases of the junction unmatched. The germline CDR1 and CDR2 sequences are SGHTA and FQGNSA. The CDR3 protein is CASSPAGTGGRSPLHF. DNA of the CDR3: TGTGCCAGCAGCCCCGCCGGGACAGGGGGCAGATCACCCCTCCACTTT.

This clonotype has only a few counts. The rearrangement joins TRBV12-3 or TRBV12-4 to TRBJ1-2, with D unclear. CDR3 size: 12 residues. V lost 6 bases and J lost 8, with 13 bases in between. The CDR3 region has the DNA TGTGCCAGCAGCCCCTCTGGGGTAGGCTACACCTTC. The encoded protein is CASSPSGVGYTF.

The chain is built from TRBV30 and TRBJ1-5; D gene unclear. This CDR3 is 14 amino acids long. Deletions cut 2 bases from V and 4 bases from J, with 12 bases between. CDR1 is GTSNPN, CDR2 SVGIG, per germline (reference sequence). The CDR3, as DNA: TGTGCCTGGAGTCGGGCCAGGTTTAATCAGCCCCAGCATTTT. Its protein is CAWSRARFNQPQHF.

This clonotype came up a few times. The V and J genes are TRBV5-1 and TRBJ1-3; maybe TRBD1 (6 bases). Trimming took off 1 base at V and 2 bases at J, with 13 bases between the two ends. Germline V lookup: CDR1 SGHRS, CDR2 YFSETQ. The CDR3 is 16 residues long. The CDR3 loop is CASSLTTGITGNTIYF. The CDR3 DNA reads TGCGCCAGCAGCTTGACAACAGGGATAACTGGAAACACCATATATTTT.

The chain uses TRBV11-1 and TRBJ2-7, with 16 bases matching TRBD2. The CDR3 contains 18 residues. From germline, CDR1 is SGHAT and CDR2 FQDESV (reference sequence). V lost 3 bases, J lost 0 bases, and 5 bases stayed unmatched. For the CDR3, the DNA is TGTGCCAGCAGCTTTGGGACTAGCGGGAGGGGGGGCTCCTACGAGCAGTACTTC. Amino acids: CASSFGTSGRGGSYEQYF.

This clonotype was recorded many times. V gene TRBV24-1 combines with J gene TRBJ2-3, with 7 bases matching TRBD1. The V gene end was trimmed by 4 bases and the J gene end by 14 bases; junction bases not matched to a gene: 17. The CDR3 is made up of 15 amino acids. Germline CDR1 KGHDR, CDR2 SFDVKD. The chain's CDR3 is CATSEHAGTASVVYF. The DNA for the CDR3 is TGTGCCACCAGTGAGCATGCCGGGACAGCGAGCGTGGTGTATTTT.

Many counts were recorded for this clonotype. This sequence joins TRBV4-2 and TRBJ2-1; 11 bases agree with TRBD2. This CDR3 region has 17 residues. In germline, CDR1 is LGHNA, CDR2 YNFKEQ. V shed 0 bases and J 8 bases; nucleotides not matched to a gene: 9. The CDR3 coding sequence is TGTGCCAGCAGCCAAGATGTTATAGCGGGGGGGCGCGATGAGCAGTTCTTC. It encodes CASSQDVIAGGRDEQFF.

This clonotype was seen at least ten times. The rearrangement links TRBV7-2 to TRBJ2-1; D is uncertain. The CDR3 loop spans 15 amino acids. V was shortened by 1 base and J by 0 bases, with 7 bases between the two germline ends. CDR1 and CDR2 (germline): SGHTA, FQGNSA. CDR3: CASSLDSSSYNEQFF. DNA for the CDR3: TGTGCCAGCAGCTTAGACTCTAGCTCCTACAATGAGCAGTTCTTC.

The V call is TRBV7-9, the J call TRBJ2-3; D possibly corresponds to TRBD1 (5 bases). CDR1 and CDR2 from the germline V gene are SEHNR and FQNEAQ (reference sequence). Between the trimmed V and J ends, which lost 2 bases and 1 base, there was a span of 13 bases. This CDR3 region has 16 residues. The CDR3 here is CASSLIRQGGTDTQYF. DNA for the CDR3: TGTGCCAGCAGCTTAATCCGTCAGGGCGGCACAGATACGCAGTATTTT.

The chain links TRBV3-1 to TRBJ2-5; D may be TRBD1 (6 bases). Germline lookup yields CDR1 LGHDT and CDR2 YNNKEL (reference sequence). This CDR3 has 12 amino acids. For the CDR3, the DNA is TGTGCTACATCACGAGGGGGAGAGACCCAGTACTTC. Translating gives CATSRGGETQYF.

V and J are TRBV5-6 and TRBJ2-6; D not certain. The germline V and J ends were trimmed by 0 bases and 0 bases, with 13 bases remaining between them. Germline loops: CDR1 SGHDT, CDR2 YYEEEE. The CDR3 totals 18 residues. Here the CDR3 DNA reads TGTGCCAGCAGCTTGGGGGCAGGAATCTACTCTGGGGCCAACGTCCTGACTTTC. Translating gives CASSLGAGIYSGANVLTF. Supplemented by reference TRBV5-6 and TRBJ2-6, the full variable domain reads DAGVTQSPTHLIKTRGQQVTLRCSPKSGHDTVSWYQQALGQGPQFIFQYYEEEERQRGNFPDRFSGHQFPNYSSELNVNALLLGDSALYLCASSLGAGIYSGANVLTFGAGSRLTVL.

A few counts support this clonotype. The chain couples TRBV29-1 to TRBJ2-3; 7 nucleotides match TRBD1. This CDR3 is built from 13 residues. Germline CDR1 and CDR2: SQVTM and ANQGSEA. Germline trimming cut 5 bases from V and 1 base from J; bases unmatched to any gene: 3. The CDR3 region has the DNA TGCAGCGTTCCCCAGGGGGGCACAGATACGCAGTATTTT. Translated: CSVPQGGTDTQYF.

There are many counts of this clonotype. The chain has TRBV18 and TRBJ1-2; TRBD1 matches at 9 bases. V lost 3 bases and J lost 2; bases outside the gene matches: 1. CDR3 length: 14 amino acids. Germline V CDR1 and CDR2: KGHSH, LQKENI. The CDR3 sequence: CASSPDRGNYGYTF. The CDR3 DNA sequence: TGTGCCAGCTCACCCGACAGGGGGAACTATGGCTACACCTTC.

The chain has TRBV5-1 and TRBJ2-3, with 7 nucleotides matching TRBD1. CDR3 size: 14 residues. V was clipped by 4 bases and J by 1 base; unmatched bases: 3. The germline V gene encodes CDR1 SGHRS and CDR2 YFSETQ. For the CDR3, the DNA is TGCGCCAGCAGCATAGGACAGGGCACAGATACGCAGTATTTT. Translating gives CASSIGQGTDTQYF.